The 23 T cell receptor beta chains below were found in one sample sequenced in a study of T-cell reconstitution after alpha-beta-depleted transplantation in children. The authors prepared the TCRbeta library with unique molecular identifiers. A single record per CDR3 protein comes from TCRdb applying MiXCR to the PCR reads. The top ten hold 2.2% of the sample, which has hundreds of thousands of distinct CDR3 sequences, 10% to 15% seen once. The specimen was PBMCs, mostly from graft donor cells, collected 360 days after TCRalphabeta/CD19-depleted stem cell transplant. The receptors shown here come from a male patient aged 10-17 years who had a stem cell transplant for acute myeloid leukemia, so the T cells may come from the graft donor.

The V gene is TRBV11-2, the J gene TRBJ2-5; 10 bases align to TRBD2. Losses at the gene ends were 8 bases for V and 1 base for J; bases not matched to a gene: 7. The CDR3 has 15 residues. Germline V gene data show CDR1 as SGHAT and CDR2 as FQNNGV. CDR3 nucleotide sequence: TGTGCCAGCCGTAGGATAGCGGGAGGCCAAGAGACCCAGTACTTC. It translates to CASRRIAGGQETQYF. Full variable domain (outside the CDR3, taken from reference TRBV11-2 and TRBJ2-5): EAGVAQSPRYKIIEKRQSVAFWCNPISGHATLYWYQQILGQGPKLLIQFQNNGVVDDSQLPKDRFSAERLKGVDSTLKIQPAKLEDSAVYLCASRRIAGGQETQYFGPGTRLLVL.

This clonotype has a count of ten or more. V and J are TRBV29-1 and TRBJ2-1; D is ambiguous. CDR3 length equals 13 residues. V lost 2 bases and J 4 bases, leaving 9 bases between the germline ends. Germline V gives CDR1 SQVTM, CDR2 ANQGSEA. The CDR3 sequence: CSVEPAYYNEQFF. The CDR3 DNA reads as TGCAGCGTTGAACCGGCCTATTACAATGAGCAGTTCTTC.

This clonotype was recorded a few times. The genes are TRBV4-3 and TRBJ1-1; TRBD1 aligns across 8 bases. Germline assignment: CDR1 LGHNA and CDR2 YSLEER. CDR3 length: 15 amino acids. The trim removed 4 bases at V and 1 base at J, leaving 5 bases unmatched. The CDR3 coding sequence is TGCGCCAGCAGCCGTGCCGGACAGGGGAACACTGAAGCTTTCTTT. Protein: CASSRAGQGNTEAFF.

This clonotype has just a few counts. This chain joins TRBV12-3 or TRBV12-4 and TRBJ1-1, with D possibly matching TRBD1 (5 bases). The CDR3 consists of 14 residues. Trimming stripped 1 base from V and 2 bases from J, with 8 bases between. CDR3 DNA: TGTGCCAGCAGTTTAGGGGGGAGAAACACTGAAGCTTTCTTT. This codes for CASSLGGRNTEAFF.

V usage is TRBV6-4 and J usage is TRBJ2-7; D is unresolved. The CDR3 extends over 14 amino acids. From germline, CDR1 is MRHNA and CDR2 SNTAGT. V dropped 10 bases and J dropped 6 bases, with 22 bases sitting between them. The CDR3: CATALPGRPCEQYF. The CDR3, as DNA: TGTGCCACCGCATTACCCGGACGCCCTTGCGAGCAGTACTTC.

V usage is TRBV12-3 or TRBV12-4 and J usage is TRBJ2-3; possible D gene TRBD2, 6 bases. V was shortened by 4 bases and J by 6 bases, with 14 bases between the two germline ends. The CDR3 loop spans 14 amino acids. The CDR3 nucleotides read TGTGCCAGCAGTTACACTAGCTCGGGCGATACGCAGTATTTT. This gives the protein CASSYTSSGDTQYF.

The genes are TRBV12-3 or TRBV12-4 and TRBJ2-5; D remains unclear. There are 13 residues in the CDR3. Between the trimmed V and J ends, which lost 3 bases and 4 bases, there was a span of 9 bases. The chain's CDR3 is CASSFEGVETQYF. The CDR3 nucleotides are TGTGCCAGCAGTTTTGAAGGCGTAGAGACCCAGTACTTC.

This clonotype was recorded at least ten times. The V gene is TRBV12-3 or TRBV12-4, the J gene TRBJ2-7; the D gene could be TRBD1 or TRBD2 (6 bases each). Deletions cut 3 bases from V and 5 bases from J, with 23 bases between. The CDR3 runs to 17 residues. In DNA form, the CDR3 reads TGTGCCAGCAGTTTTAGGGGGGTCGGGGGCGTCAGGGACGAGCAGTACTTC. This translates into CASSFRGVGGVRDEQYF.

This clonotype came up a few times. V gene TRBV6-2 or TRBV6-3 combines with J gene TRBJ2-5, with 8 bases aligning to TRBD1. J gave up 2 bases and V 8 bases, and 7 bases lay outside the gene matches. This CDR3 is 14 amino acids long. The germline V gene encodes CDR1 MNHEY and CDR2 SVGEGT. The CDR3 here is CASFNDRGQETQYF. The CDR3 nucleotides are TGTGCCAGCTTTAACGACAGGGGACAAGAGACCCAGTACTTC.

This clonotype was counted a few times. The chain couples TRBV28 to TRBJ2-7, with D possibly being TRBD1 or TRBD2 (5 bases each). The CDR3 covers 15 residues. In germline, CDR1 is MDHEN, CDR2 SYDVKM. V was cut by 2 bases and J by 3 bases, with 14 bases left in between. CDR3 bases: TGTGCCAGCAGTTTACCTCCCGGGACCATCTACGAGCAGTACTTC. Encoded protein: CASSLPPGTIYEQYF.

The V and J genes are TRBV3-1 and TRBJ2-3; the D is unclear. CDR3 length: 15 residues. Germline CDR1 and CDR2: LGHDT and YNNKEL (reference sequence). V was shortened by 6 bases and J by 3 bases, with 16 bases between the two germline ends. CDR3 in amino acids: CASRSLSPKTDTQYF. Here the CDR3 DNA reads TGTGCCAGCAGGTCCTTGTCACCAAAAACAGATACGCAGTATTTT.

This clonotype was counted only a few times. This sequence joins TRBV29-1 and TRBJ1-1, with no clear D. The CDR3 consists of 14 residues. V was pared by 4 bases and J by 6 bases, with 18 bases between. CDR1 is SQVTM, CDR2 ANQGSEA, per germline. The CDR3 nucleotides are TGCAGCGTTGGATTTATGGGGATGGTCCCTGAAGCTTTCTTT. Amino acids: CSVGFMGMVPEAFF.

This clonotype was counted only a few times. This sequence joins TRBV24-1 and TRBJ2-3; 9 bases agree with TRBD2. Trimming removed 5 bases from V and 0 bases from J; junction bases left unmatched: 5. Germline V lookup: CDR1 KGHDR, CDR2 SFDVKD. The CDR3 has 16 residues. The CDR3 DNA sequence: TGTGCCACCAGTGCACTAGCGGGTAGAAGCACAGATACGCAGTATTTT. It yields the protein CATSALAGRSTDTQYF.

In this sample, this clonotype turned up many times. The rearrangement joins TRBV6-2 or TRBV6-3 to TRBJ1-1; the D is unclear. The germline V gene encodes CDR1 MNHEY and CDR2 SVGEGT. The ends were cut back, 2 bases at V and 1 base at J, with 5 bases in the middle. The CDR3 has 13 amino acids. The CDR3 DNA is TGTGCCAGCAGTTACAGACGGAACACTGAAGCTTTCTTT. It encodes CASSYRRNTEAFF.

This clonotype was found a few times. The chain couples TRBV7-6 to TRBJ2-3, with no clear D. This CDR3 is built from 12 residues. CDR1 and CDR2 from the germline V gene are SGHVS and FNYEAQ. V gave up 5 bases and J gave up 4 bases, with 7 bases separating them. For the CDR3, the DNA is TGTGCCAGCAGCCCTAACCCAGATACGCAGTATTTT. It specifies CASSPNPDTQYF.

CDR3 in DNA: TGCAGTGCTAGTATACCCCTGAACAATGAGCAGTTCTTC. Protein: CSASIPLNNEQFF. The V call is TRBV20-1, the J call TRBJ2-1; D ambiguous. V lost 3 bases and J 5 bases, leaving 11 bases between the germline ends. The CDR3 covers 13 residues. Germline-derived CDR1 and CDR2 are DFQATT and SNEGSKA (reference sequence).

This chain links TRBV27 with TRBJ2-1; TRBD2 matches at 7 bases. This CDR3 region has 15 residues. The ends lost 8 bases at V and 9 bases at J; junction bases unmatched: 16. CDR1 is MNHEY, CDR2 SMNVEV, per germline (reference sequence). CDR3 amino acids: CASVPSVTSILEQFF. In DNA form, the CDR3 reads TGTGCCAGCGTACCTTCAGTGACTAGCATCCTTGAGCAGTTCTTC.

This clonotype was counted at least ten times. The chain has TRBV29-1 and TRBJ2-7; D possibly corresponds to TRBD2 (5 bases). Germline V lookup: CDR1 SQVTM, CDR2 ANQGSEA. With 6 bases removed from V and 6 bases from J, the gap between germline ends came to 9 bases. The CDR3 consists of 10 residues. CDR3: CSVEVGEQYF. The CDR3 DNA is TGCAGCGTGGAGGTGGGCGAGCAGTACTTC.

This clonotype was detected a few times. J is TRBJ1-4 and V is TRBV7-8, with 8 bases identical to TRBD1. J was trimmed by 3 bases and V by 6 bases; bases with no gene match: 6. The CDR3 sequence is 15 residues long. CDR1 is SGHVS and CDR2 is FQNEAQ in the germline V gene. The CDR3 DNA sequence: TGTGCCAGCAGAAAAACAGGGGGGGCTAATGAAAAACTGTTTTTT. Its translation: CASRKTGGANEKLFF.

The chain carries TRBV10-3 and TRBJ2-3; possible D gene TRBD1, 5 bases. Germline CDR1 is ENHRY and CDR2 is SYGVKD. The CDR3 runs to 17 residues. Trimming removed 0 bases at V and 1 base at J, with 14 bases between. The CDR3 nucleotides are TGTGCCATCAGTGAGTCGAGGTCGACAGTAGGCACAGATACGCAGTATTTT. Translating it yields CAISESRSTVGTDTQYF.

V gene TRBV11-2 combines with J gene TRBJ2-7; the D call may be TRBD1 or TRBD2 (5 bases each). Trimming pared 6 bases from V and 0 bases from J, leaving 15 bases between. The CDR3 is 15 amino acids. Germline-derived CDR1 and CDR2 are SGHAT and FQNNGV. The chain's CDR3 is CASSNGRGPSYEQYF. CDR3 DNA sequence: TGTGCCAGCAGTAACGGACGGGGCCCCTCCTACGAGCAGTACTTC.

The chain links TRBV3-1 to TRBJ1-3; possible D gene TRBD1, 5 bases. Trimming shortened V by 0 bases and J by 0 bases, and 6 bases separated the two germline ends. The CDR3 extends over 15 amino acids. Germline CDR1 is LGHDT and CDR2 is YNNKEL (reference sequence). In DNA, the CDR3 is TGTGCCAGCAGCCAAGAGGGGCACTCTGGAAACACCATATATTTT. Translating gives CASSQEGHSGNTIYF.

This clonotype occurred many times. V gene TRBV3-1 combines with J gene TRBJ2-2, with D possibly called TRBD1 or TRBD2 (5 bases each). The germline V and J ends were trimmed by 3 bases and 4 bases, with 21 bases remaining between them. Germline loops: CDR1 LGHDT, CDR2 YNNKEL (reference sequence). The CDR3 covers 18 residues. CDR3 DNA sequence: TGTGCCAGCAGCCAGAAGGAAGCTCTAGGGGAGAGCACCGGGGAGCTGTTTTTT. Translating gives CASSQKEALGESTGELFF.